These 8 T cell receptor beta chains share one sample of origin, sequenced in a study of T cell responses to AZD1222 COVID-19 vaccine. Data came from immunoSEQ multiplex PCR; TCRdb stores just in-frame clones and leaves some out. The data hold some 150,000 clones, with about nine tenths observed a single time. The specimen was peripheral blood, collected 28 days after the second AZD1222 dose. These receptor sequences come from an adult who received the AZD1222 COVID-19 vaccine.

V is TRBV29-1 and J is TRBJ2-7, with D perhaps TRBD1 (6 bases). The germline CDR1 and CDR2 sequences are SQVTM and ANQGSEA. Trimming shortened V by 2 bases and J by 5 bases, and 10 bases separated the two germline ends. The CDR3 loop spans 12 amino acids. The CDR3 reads CSVEKGGDEQYF. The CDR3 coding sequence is TGCAGCGTTGAAAAAGGGGGTGACGAGCAGTACTTC.

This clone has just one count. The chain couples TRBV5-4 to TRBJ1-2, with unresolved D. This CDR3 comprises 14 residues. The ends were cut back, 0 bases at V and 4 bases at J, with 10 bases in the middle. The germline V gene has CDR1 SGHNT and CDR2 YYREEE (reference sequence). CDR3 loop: CASSLGTELYGYTF. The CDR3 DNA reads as TGTGCCAGCAGCTTGGGGACGGAACTCTATGGCTACACCTTC.

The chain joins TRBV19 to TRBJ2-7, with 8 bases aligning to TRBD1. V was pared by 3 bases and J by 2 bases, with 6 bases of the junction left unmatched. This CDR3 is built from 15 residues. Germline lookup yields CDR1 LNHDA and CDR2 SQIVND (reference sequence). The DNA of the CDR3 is TGTGCCAGTAGTATCCCGGGACAGGATACCTACGAGCAGTACTTC. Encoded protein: CASSIPGQDTYEQYF.

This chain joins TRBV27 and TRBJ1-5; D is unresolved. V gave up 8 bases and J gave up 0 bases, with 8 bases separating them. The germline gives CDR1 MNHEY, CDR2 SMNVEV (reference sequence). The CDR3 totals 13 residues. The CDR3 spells CASGLNSNQPQHF. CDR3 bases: TGTGCCAGCGGCCTAAATAGCAATCAGCCCCAGCATTTT.

Here the CDR3 DNA reads TGCGCCAGCGGGAGGGCCTACAATGAGCAGTTCTTC. It codes for CASGRAYNEQFF. V usage is TRBV10-2 and J usage is TRBJ2-1; TRBD2 matches at 7 bases. V lost 8 bases to trimming and J lost 2 bases; unmatched junction nucleotides: 0. Per germline, CDR1 WSHSY and CDR2 SAAADI. The length of the CDR3 is 12 residues.

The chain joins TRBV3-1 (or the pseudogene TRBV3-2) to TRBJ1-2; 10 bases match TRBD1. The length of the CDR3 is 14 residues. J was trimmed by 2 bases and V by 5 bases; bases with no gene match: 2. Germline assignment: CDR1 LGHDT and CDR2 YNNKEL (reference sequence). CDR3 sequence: CASSGTGVNYGYTF. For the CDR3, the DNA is TGTGCCAGCAGCGGGACAGGGGTGAACTATGGCTACACCTTC.

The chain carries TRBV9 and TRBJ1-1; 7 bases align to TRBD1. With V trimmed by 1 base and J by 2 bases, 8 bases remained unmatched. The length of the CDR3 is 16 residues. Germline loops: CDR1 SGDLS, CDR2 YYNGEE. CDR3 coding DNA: TGTGCCAGCAGCGTATTCCGGGACAGCCGAAACACTGAAGCTTTCTTT. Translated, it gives CASSVFRDSRNTEAFF.

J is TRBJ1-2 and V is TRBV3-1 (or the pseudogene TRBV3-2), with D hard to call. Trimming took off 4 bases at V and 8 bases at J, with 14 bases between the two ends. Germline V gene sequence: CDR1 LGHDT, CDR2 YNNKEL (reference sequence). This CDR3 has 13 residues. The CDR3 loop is CASSLAGRPGYTF. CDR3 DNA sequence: TGTGCCAGCAGCCTAGCAGGTCGGCCCGGCTACACCTTC.